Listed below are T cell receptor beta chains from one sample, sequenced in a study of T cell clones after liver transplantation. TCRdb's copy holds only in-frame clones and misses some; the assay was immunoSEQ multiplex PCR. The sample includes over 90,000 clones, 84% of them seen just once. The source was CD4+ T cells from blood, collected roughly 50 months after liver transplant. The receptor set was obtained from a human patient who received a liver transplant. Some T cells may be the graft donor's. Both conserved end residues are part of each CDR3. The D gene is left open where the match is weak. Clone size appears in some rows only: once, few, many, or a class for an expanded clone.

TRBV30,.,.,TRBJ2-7,CAWSVRAGGSLHEQYF,TGTGCCTGGAGTGTACGGGCAGGAGGGTCTCTCCACGAGCAGTACTTC
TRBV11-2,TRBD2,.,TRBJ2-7,CASSPGLAGVHYEQYF,TGTGCCAGCAGCCCTGGACTAGCGGGAGTCCACTACGAGCAGTACTTC
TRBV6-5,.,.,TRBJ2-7,CASSYSDRSYEQYF,TGTGCCAGCAGTTACTCGGACAGATCCTACGAGCAGTACTTC
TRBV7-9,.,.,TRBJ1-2,CASSASSRDTYGYTF,TGTGCCAGCAGCGCCTCCTCCCGGGACACCTATGGCTACACCTTC
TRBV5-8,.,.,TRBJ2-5,CASSWDTGQETQYF,TGTGCCAGCAGCTGGGATACGGGGCAAGAGACCCAGTACTTC
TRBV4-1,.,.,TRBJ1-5,CASSLDSSNQPQHF,TGCGCCAGCAGCCTAGACAGTTCCAATCAGCCCCAGCATTTT
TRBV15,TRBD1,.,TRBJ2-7,CASGRDRLYEQYF,TGTGCCAGCGGCCGGGACAGACTGTACGAGCAGTACTTC
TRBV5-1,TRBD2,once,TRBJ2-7,CASSSGLAGGLYEQYF,TGCGCCAGCAGCTCGGGACTAGCGGGAGGGCTCTACGAGCAGTACTTC
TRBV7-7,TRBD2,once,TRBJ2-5,CASSFEAGGQETQYF,TGTGCCAGCAGCTTCGAAGCGGGAGGACAAGAGACCCAGTACTTC
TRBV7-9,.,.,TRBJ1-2,CASSSDRYGYTF,TGTGCCAGCAGCTCGGACAGATATGGCTACACCTTC
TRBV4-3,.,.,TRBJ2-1,CASSQDQRAIYNEQFF,TGCGCCAGCAGCCAAGATCAGCGGGCTATATACAATGAGCAGTTCTTC
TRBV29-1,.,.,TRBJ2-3,CSVVKWDTQYF,TGCAGCGTTGTTAAGTGGGATACGCAGTATTTT
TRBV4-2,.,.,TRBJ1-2,CASSHRDYGYTF,TGTGCCAGCAGCCATAGGGACTATGGCTACACCTTC
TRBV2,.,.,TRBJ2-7,CASSRDPRGYF,TGTGCCAGCAGTAGGGACCCCCGGGGGTACTTC
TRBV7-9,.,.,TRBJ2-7,CASSRDHYEQYF,TGTGCCAGCAGTCGGGACCATTACGAGCAGTACTTC
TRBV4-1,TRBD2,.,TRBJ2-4,CASSQDPSGGAIDIQYF,TGCGCCAGCAGCCAAGACCCTAGCGGGGGGGCAATTGACATTCAGTACTTC
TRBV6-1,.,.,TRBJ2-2,CASSEIDRPTGELFF,TGTGCCAGCAGTGAAATAGACAGGCCCACCGGGGAGCTGTTTTTT